A selection of T cell receptor beta chains follows, all from one sample in a study of blood T cell repertoires in COVID-19. Clones were sequenced by immunoSEQ multiplex PCR, and TCRdb holds only the in-frame ones, with some missing. Found here are some 290,000 clones, 85% to 90% of them singletons; the top ten hold 10% to 15%. Sequencing was carried out using peripheral blood. The receptors shown here come from a woman aged 25 to 45 with COVID-19, enrolled during active disease. Each CDR3 is given with its conserved first and last residue.

cdr3_aa	v_call	j_call
CASSLEYEGDSSGNTIYF	TRBV5-6	TRBJ1-3
CASSIIGNTEAFF	TRBV19	TRBJ1-1
CASSMGQANEKLFF	TRBV19	TRBJ1-4
CASSQDLQGGGYTF	TRBV4-1	TRBJ1-2
CASSLGSRTDARANYGYTF	TRBV7-9	TRBJ1-2
CASSLFFGGGNEQFF	TRBV5-6	TRBJ2-1
CASSRGWDEQFF	TRBV3-1/TRBV3-2	TRBJ2-1
CASSAGGSYNEQFF	TRBV2	TRBJ2-1
CATKTGQGFSYEQYF	TRBV6-5	TRBJ2-7
CASSPEGLDSPLHF	TRBV18	TRBJ1-6
CASSPWQGWRASFNEQFF	TRBV14	TRBJ2-1
CASSVREGQETQYF	TRBV18	TRBJ2-5
CASSGDGATNEKLFF	TRBV18	TRBJ1-4
CASSPPFLGLTEAFF	TRBV7-9	TRBJ1-1
CASSSVGGGGPAGIQYF	TRBV7-2	TRBJ2-4
CASSSSAGGGTEAFF	TRBV5-4	TRBJ1-1
CASSWGTGTQETQYF	TRBV5-1	TRBJ2-5
CASSYSRSPRATYEQYF	TRBV6-2/TRBV6-3	TRBJ2-7
CASYGTSNTGELFF	TRBV2	TRBJ2-2
CASSYSIRGTYEQYF	TRBV6-2/TRBV6-3	TRBJ2-7
CASRRAGKETQYF	TRBV5-8	TRBJ2-5
CASVLGARAGYTF	TRBV12-3/TRBV12-4	TRBJ1-2
CASSQSRVGTEAFF	TRBV4-2	TRBJ1-1
CASSLGGAETQYF	TRBV11-2	TRBJ2-5
CASSFLERGGPKTQYF	TRBV11-2	TRBJ2-5
CAISDQRQGTEAFF	TRBV10-3	TRBJ1-1
CAVNQGAGNTIYF	TRBV10-3	TRBJ1-3
CASSPSIFSNQPQHF	TRBV7-9	TRBJ1-5
CASSLFTRNTEAFF	TRBV27	TRBJ1-1
CASSPSGTSQGAGQPQHF	TRBV18	TRBJ1-5
CASSANPGQGNSPLHF	TRBV19	TRBJ1-6
CASSLVGDEAFF	TRBV12-3/TRBV12-4	TRBJ1-1
CASRAGETQYF	TRBV6-7	TRBJ2-5
CASSPGTLNEKLFF	TRBV18	TRBJ1-4
CASSPGGANYGYTF	TRBV18	TRBJ1-2
CASSHLLAGAAWGTDTQYF	TRBV6-6	TRBJ2-3
CASSLETARTGTEAFF	TRBV5-1	TRBJ1-1
CASSPRPGGFNEQFF	TRBV6-5	TRBJ2-1
CASSIKRLRRKTQYF	TRBV19	TRBJ2-3
CASSARTGDSPLHF	TRBV5-1	TRBJ1-6
CASSTEYREKPQHF	TRBV28	TRBJ1-5